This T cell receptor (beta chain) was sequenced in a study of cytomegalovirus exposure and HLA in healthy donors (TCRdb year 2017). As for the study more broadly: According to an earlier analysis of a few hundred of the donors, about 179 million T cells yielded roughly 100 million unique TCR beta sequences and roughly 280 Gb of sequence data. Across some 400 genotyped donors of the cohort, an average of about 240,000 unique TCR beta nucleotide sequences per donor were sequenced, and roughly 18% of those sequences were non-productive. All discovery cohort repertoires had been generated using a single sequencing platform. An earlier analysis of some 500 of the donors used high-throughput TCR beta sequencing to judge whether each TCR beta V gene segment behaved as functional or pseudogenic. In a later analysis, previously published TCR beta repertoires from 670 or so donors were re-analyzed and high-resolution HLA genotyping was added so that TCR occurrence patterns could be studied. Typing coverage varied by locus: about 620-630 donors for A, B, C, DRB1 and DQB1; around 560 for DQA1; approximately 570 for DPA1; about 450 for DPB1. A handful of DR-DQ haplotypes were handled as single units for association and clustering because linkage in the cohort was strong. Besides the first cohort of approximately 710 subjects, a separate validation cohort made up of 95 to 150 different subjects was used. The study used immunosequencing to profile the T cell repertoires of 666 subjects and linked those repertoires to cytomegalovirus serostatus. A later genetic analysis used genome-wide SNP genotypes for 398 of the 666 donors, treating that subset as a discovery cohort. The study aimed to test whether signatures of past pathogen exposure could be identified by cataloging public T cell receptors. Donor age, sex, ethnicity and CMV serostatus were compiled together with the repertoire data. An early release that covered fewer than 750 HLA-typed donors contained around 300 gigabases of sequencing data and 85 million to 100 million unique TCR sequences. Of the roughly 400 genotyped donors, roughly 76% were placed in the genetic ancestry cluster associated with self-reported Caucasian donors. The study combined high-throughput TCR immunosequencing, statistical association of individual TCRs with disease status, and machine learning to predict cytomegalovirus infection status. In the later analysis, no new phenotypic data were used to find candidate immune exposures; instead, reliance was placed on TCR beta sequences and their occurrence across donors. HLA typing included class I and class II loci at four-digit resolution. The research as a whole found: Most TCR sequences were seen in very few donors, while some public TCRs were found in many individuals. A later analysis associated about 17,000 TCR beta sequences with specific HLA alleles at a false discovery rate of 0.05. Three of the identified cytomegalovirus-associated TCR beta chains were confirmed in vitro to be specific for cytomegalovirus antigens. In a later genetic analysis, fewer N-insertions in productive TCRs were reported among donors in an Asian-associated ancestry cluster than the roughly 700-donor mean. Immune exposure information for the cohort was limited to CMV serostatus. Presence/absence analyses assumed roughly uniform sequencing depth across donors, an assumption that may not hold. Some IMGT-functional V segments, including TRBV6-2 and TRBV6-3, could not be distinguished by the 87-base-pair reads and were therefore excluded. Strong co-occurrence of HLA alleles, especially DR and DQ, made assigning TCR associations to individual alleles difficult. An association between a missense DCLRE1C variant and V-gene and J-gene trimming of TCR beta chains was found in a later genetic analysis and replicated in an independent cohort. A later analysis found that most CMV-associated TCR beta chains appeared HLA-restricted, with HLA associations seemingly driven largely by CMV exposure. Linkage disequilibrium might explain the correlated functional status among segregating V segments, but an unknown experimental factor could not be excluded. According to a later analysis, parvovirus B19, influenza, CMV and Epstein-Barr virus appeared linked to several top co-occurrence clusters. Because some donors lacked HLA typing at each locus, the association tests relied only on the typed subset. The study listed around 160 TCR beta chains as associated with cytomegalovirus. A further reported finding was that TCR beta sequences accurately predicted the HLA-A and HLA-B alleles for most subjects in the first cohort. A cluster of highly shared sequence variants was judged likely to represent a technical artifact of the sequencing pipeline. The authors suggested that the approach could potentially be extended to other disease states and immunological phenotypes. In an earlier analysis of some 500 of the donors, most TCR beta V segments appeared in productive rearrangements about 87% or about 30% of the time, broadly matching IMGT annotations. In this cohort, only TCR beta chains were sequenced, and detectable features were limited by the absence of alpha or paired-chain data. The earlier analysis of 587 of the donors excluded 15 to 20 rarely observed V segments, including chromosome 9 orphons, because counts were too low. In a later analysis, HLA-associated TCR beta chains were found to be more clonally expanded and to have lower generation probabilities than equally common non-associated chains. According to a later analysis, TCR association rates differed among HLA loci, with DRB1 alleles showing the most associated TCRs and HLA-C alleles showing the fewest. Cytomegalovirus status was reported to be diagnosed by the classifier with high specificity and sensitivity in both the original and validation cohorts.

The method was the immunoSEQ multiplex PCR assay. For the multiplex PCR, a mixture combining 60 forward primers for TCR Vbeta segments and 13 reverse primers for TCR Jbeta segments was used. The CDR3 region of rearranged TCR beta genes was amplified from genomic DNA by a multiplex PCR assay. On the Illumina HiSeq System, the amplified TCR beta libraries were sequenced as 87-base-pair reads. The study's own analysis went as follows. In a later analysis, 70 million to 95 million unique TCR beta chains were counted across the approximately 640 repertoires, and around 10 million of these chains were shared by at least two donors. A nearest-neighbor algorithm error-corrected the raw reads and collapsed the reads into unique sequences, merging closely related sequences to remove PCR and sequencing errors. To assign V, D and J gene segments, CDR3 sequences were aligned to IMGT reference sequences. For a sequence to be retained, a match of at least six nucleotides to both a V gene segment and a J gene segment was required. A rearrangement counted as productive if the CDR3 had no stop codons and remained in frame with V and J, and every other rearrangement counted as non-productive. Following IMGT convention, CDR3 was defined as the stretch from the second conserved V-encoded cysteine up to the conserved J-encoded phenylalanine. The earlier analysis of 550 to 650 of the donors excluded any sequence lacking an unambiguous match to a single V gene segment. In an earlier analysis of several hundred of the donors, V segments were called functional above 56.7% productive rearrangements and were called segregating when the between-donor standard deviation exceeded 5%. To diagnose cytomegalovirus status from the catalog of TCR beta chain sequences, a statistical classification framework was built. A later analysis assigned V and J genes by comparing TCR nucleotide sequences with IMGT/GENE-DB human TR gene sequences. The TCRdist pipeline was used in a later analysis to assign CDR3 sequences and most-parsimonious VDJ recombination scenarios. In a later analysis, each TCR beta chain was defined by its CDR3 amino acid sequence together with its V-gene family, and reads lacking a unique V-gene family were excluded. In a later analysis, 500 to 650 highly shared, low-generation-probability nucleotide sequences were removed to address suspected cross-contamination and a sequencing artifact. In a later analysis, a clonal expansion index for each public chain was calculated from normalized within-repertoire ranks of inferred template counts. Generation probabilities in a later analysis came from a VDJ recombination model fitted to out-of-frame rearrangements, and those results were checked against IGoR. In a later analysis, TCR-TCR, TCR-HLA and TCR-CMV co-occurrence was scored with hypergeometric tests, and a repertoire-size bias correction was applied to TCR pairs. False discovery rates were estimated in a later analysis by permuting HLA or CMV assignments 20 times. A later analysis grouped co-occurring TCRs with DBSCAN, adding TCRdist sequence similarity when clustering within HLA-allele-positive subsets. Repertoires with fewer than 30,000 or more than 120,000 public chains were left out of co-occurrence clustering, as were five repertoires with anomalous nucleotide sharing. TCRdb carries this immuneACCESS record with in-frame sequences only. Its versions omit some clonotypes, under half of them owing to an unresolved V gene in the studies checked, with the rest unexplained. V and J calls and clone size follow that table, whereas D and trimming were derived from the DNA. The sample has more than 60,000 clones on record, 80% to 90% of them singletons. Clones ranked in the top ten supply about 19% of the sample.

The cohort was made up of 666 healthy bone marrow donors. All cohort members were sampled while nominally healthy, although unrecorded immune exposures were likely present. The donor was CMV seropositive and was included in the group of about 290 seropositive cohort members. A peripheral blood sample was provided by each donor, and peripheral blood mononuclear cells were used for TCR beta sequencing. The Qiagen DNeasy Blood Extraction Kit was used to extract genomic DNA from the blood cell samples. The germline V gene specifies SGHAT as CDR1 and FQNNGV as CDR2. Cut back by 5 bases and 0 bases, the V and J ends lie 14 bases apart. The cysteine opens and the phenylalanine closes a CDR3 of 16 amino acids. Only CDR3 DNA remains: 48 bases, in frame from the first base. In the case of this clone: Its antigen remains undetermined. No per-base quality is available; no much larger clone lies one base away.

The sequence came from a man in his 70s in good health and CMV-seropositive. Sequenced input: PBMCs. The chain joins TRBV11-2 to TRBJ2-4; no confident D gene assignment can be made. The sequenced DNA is TGTGCCAGCAGCCCGAACCCCGAGGTAGCCAAAAACATTCAGTACTTC. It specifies CASSPNPEVAKNIQYF.